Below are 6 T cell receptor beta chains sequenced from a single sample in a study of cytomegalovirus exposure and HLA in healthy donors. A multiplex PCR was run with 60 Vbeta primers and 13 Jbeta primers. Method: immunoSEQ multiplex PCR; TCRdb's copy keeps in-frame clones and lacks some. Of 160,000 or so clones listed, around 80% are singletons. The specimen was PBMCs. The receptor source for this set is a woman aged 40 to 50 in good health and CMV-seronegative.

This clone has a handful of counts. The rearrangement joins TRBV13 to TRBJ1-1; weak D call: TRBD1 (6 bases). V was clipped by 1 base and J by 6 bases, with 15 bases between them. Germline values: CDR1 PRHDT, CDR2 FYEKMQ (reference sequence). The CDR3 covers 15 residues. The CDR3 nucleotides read TGTGCCAGCAGCTTAGAGGGAGGGGGGCTCGCTGAAGCTTTCTTT. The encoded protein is CASSLEGGGLAEAFF. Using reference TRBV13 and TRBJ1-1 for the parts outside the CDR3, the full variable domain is AAGVIQSPRHLIKEKRETATLKCYPIPRHDTVYWYQQGPGQDPQFLISFYEKMQSDKGSIPDRFSAQQFSDYHSELNMSSLELGDSALYFCASSLEGGGLAEAFFGQGTRLTVV.

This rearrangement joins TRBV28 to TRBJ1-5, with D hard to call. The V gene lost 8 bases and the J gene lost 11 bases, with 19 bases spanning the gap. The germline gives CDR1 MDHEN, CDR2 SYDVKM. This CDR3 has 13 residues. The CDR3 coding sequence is TGTGCCAGCGCATTCAGGAGGGATAGGGCCCAGCATTTT. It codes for CASAFRRDRAQHF.

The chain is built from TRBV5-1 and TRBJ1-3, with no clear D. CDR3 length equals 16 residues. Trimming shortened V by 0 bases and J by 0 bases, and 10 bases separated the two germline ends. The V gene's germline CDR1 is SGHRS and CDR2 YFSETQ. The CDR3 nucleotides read TGCGCCAGCAGCTTGGGAGGGCCGATCTCTGGAAACACCATATATTTT. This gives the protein CASSLGGPISGNTIYF.

Here the CDR3 reads CASSPGAGESYNEQFF. CDR3 bases: TGCGCCAGCAGCCCGGGCGCGGGTGAGTCCTACAATGAGCAGTTCTTC. The J gene is TRBJ2-1, the V gene TRBV5-1; TRBD2 might be the D (5 bases). Germline V gene data show CDR1 as SGHRS and CDR2 as YFSETQ. Trimming took 4 bases from V and 1 from J, leaving 15 bases between them. This CDR3 contains 16 residues.

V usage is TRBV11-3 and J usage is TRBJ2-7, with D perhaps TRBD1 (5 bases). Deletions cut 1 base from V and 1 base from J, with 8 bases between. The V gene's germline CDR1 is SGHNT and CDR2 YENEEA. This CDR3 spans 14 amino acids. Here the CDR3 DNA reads TGTGCCAGCAGCTTAGGTGGACAATCCTACGAGCAGTACTTC. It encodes CASSLGGQSYEQYF.

CDR3 loop: CASSLEGAQPQHF. The CDR3 DNA reads TGTGCCAGCAGCTTGGAGGGGGCGCAGCCCCAGCATTTT. The V call is TRBV5-4, the J call TRBJ1-5; TRBD1 matches 7 bases. The CDR3 consists of 13 residues. J gave up 7 bases and V 0 bases, and 1 base lay outside the gene matches. Germline V CDR1 and CDR2: SGHNT, YYREEE (reference sequence).